Described below is a single T cell receptor (beta chain) sequence and its context. The data derive from a study of T cell changes during pregnancy in multiple sclerosis. This CDR3 spans 15 amino acids. V lost 0 bases to trimming and J lost 10 bases; unmatched junction nucleotides: 4. Germline CDR1 MNHEY, CDR2 SVGAGI. Using immunoSEQ multiplex PCR, the repertoire was profiled, and TCRdb retains in-frame clones only, with some absent. The sample includes 35,000 to 50,000 clones, 90% of them seen just once. V and J are TRBV6-5 and TRBJ2-1; TRBD2 aligns across 12 bases. Sequencing was performed on CD8+ T cells from peripheral blood mononuclear cells, taken in the third trimester of pregnancy. The receptor was derived from a female donor with multiple sclerosis, enrolled in a pregnancy study. This CDR3 reads CASSYSTSGSFEQFF. CDR3 nucleotides: TGTGCCAGCAGTTACTCGACTAGCGGGAGCTTCGAGCAGTTCTTC.